These 17 T cell receptor beta chains came from one sample sequenced in a study of CD4 T cell repertoires and nickel. TCRdb reprocessed the RT-PCR reads with MiXCR, giving one entry per CDR3 protein. Of hundreds of distinct CDR3 sequences in the sample, roughly nine tenths were seen once. Sequencing was done on a sample of CD4+ T cells from blood, not recorded whether cultured. Receptors were obtained from a human donor in a nickel allergy study, with or without nickel allergy (not recorded which). It is not recorded whether this sample comes from one donor or several.

The chain employs TRBV30 and TRBJ1-5, with D hard to call. V was clipped by 2 bases and J by 2 bases, with 7 bases between them. This CDR3 contains 13 residues. The germline gives CDR1 GTSNPN, CDR2 SVGIG (reference sequence). The CDR3 protein is CAWSRTRNQPQHF. The DNA for the CDR3 is TGTGCCTGGAGTAGGACCCGCAATCAGCCCCAGCATTTT.

This clonotype was seen just once. The chain joins TRBV7-6 to TRBJ2-2, with 10 nucleotides matching TRBD1. The CDR3 totals 17 residues. Germline CDR1 is SGHVS and CDR2 is FNYEAQ. V lost 4 bases and J lost 6; bases outside the gene matches: 11. CDR3 in DNA: TGTGCCAGCAGCTCCACTATTCGACAGGGGGCGGCCGGGGAGCTGTTTTTT. Protein sequence: CASSSTIRQGAAGELFF.

The genes are TRBV7-3 and TRBJ2-3; D could derive from TRBD1 or TRBD2 (6 bases each). The CDR3 has 15 amino acids. Between the trimmed V and J ends, which lost 1 base and 4 bases, there was a span of 12 bases. Looked up from germline, CDR1 is SGHTA and CDR2 is FQGTGA. This CDR3 is CASSLSRGPSDTQYF. The CDR3 bases are TGTGCCAGCAGCTTAAGCCGGGGGCCCTCAGATACGCAGTATTTT.

This chain joins TRBV12-3 or TRBV12-4 and TRBJ1-5; D may be TRBD1 (6 bases). The CDR3 runs 13 residues. Trimming took off 3 bases at V and 7 bases at J, with 10 bases between the two ends. The DNA of the CDR3 is TGTGCCAGCAGTTTCGGCAGGGGCCAGCCCCAGCATTTT. Translation: CASSFGRGQPQHF.

This clonotype was seen once. The chain employs TRBV7-2 and TRBJ1-4; no firm D call. Germline V lookup: CDR1 SGHTA, CDR2 FQGNSA. This CDR3 region has 12 residues. Trimming removed 5 bases from V and 8 bases from J, with 9 bases in between. CDR3 nucleotide sequence: TGTGCCAGCAGCCCGACATCGGAAAAACTGTTTTTT. Protein sequence: CASSPTSEKLFF.

This CDR3 is CAISGQTNTEAFF. As DNA, the CDR3 is TGTGCCATCAGTGGCCAGACGAACACTGAAGCTTTCTTT. The J gene is TRBJ1-1, the V gene TRBV10-3; D remains unclear. The V gene's germline CDR1 is ENHRY and CDR2 SYGVKD. V dropped 4 bases and J dropped 1 base, with 7 bases sitting between them. This CDR3 has 13 residues.

The chain has TRBV10-1 and TRBJ1-5; D remains ambiguous. Germline values: CDR1 WNHNN, CDR2 SYGVQD (reference sequence). V dropped 8 bases and J dropped 2 bases, with 10 bases sitting between them. CDR3 length equals 13 residues. CDR3 residues: CASSGGGNQPQHF. The CDR3 nucleotides are TGCGCCAGCTCAGGCGGCGGCAATCAGCCCCAGCATTTT.

This clonotype turned up a few times. The gene calls are TRBV18 and TRBJ2-5, with a possible D match to TRBD2 (6 bases). The CDR3 contains 13 residues. The V end lost 3 bases, the J end lost 4 bases, and 9 bases lay between the germline ends. Germline CDR1 reads KGHSH; CDR2 reads LQKENI. Here the CDR3 reads CASSPGGGETQYF. The CDR3 coding sequence is TGTGCCAGCTCACCCGGGGGAGGAGAGACCCAGTACTTC.

The CDR3 coding sequence is TGCGCCAGCAGCTTGAAGTGGAGGGGTGGCACAGATACGCAGTATTTT. It encodes CASSLKWRGGTDTQYF. The genes are TRBV5-1 and TRBJ2-3; maybe TRBD2 (6 bases). The germline gives CDR1 SGHRS, CDR2 YFSETQ. The length of the CDR3 is 16 residues. The V end was cut by 1 base, the J end by 1 base, with 13 bases between.

The J gene is TRBJ1-3, the V gene TRBV2; perhaps TRBD1 as D (5 bases). The CDR3 has 14 amino acids. Trimming took off 5 bases at V and 1 base at J, with 9 bases between the two ends. CDR1 is SNHLY, CDR2 FYNNEI, per germline. Written as DNA, the CDR3 is TGTGCCAGCAGTTTGGGGGATTCTGGAAACACCATATATTTT. Its protein is CASSLGDSGNTIYF.

The chain links TRBV7-6 to TRBJ2-1, with D unresolved. CDR1 and CDR2 (germline): SGHVS, FNYEAQ. There are 12 residues in the CDR3. The V end lost 5 bases, the J end lost 10 bases, and 12 bases lay between the germline ends. The CDR3 spells CASSPTPWEQFF. The CDR3 DNA reads as TGTGCCAGCAGCCCCACCCCGTGGGAGCAGTTCTTC.

The chain is built from TRBV5-1 and TRBJ1-5; maybe TRBD1 (5 bases). Germline V gene lookup returns CDR1 SGHRS and CDR2 YFSETQ. The V end was cut by 4 bases, the J end by 3 bases, with 11 bases between. This CDR3 has 14 amino acids. CDR3 residues: CASSPDNINQPQHF. In DNA, the CDR3 is TGCGCCAGCAGCCCGGACAATATCAATCAGCCCCAGCATTTT.

The rearrangement joins TRBV4-1 to TRBJ2-2; 10 bases match TRBD2. Germline CDR1 MGHRA, CDR2 YSYEKL. The J segment lost 3 bases and the V segment lost 4 bases, leaving 11 bases of the junction unmatched. The CDR3 extends over 18 amino acids. The chain's CDR3 is CASSPRGAGGRDTGELFF. DNA for the CDR3: TGCGCCAGCAGCCCCCGGGGAGCGGGGGGGAGGGACACCGGGGAGCTGTTTTTT.

The chain combines TRBV29-1 with TRBJ1-2; unclear D gene. This CDR3 has 13 amino acids. V lost 7 bases, J lost 0 bases, and 12 bases lay in between. Germline V lookup: CDR1 SQVTM, CDR2 ANQGSEA. CDR3 nucleotide sequence: TGCAGCGCAGAACGGGGAACTAACTATGGCTACACCTTC. Its translation is CSAERGTNYGYTF.

The chain couples TRBV29-1 to TRBJ1-1, with D perhaps matching TRBD1 (6 bases). Looked up from germline, CDR1 is SQVTM and CDR2 is ANQGSEA. This CDR3 has 14 residues. V was clipped by 6 bases and J by 0 bases, with 14 bases between them. This chain's CDR3 is CSVGKGVLNTEAFF. The DNA for the CDR3 is TGCAGCGTGGGGAAGGGGGTCCTGAACACTGAAGCTTTCTTT.

The sample holds one count of this clonotype. The chain uses TRBV7-3 and TRBJ2-1; the match to TRBD1 covers 8 bases. With 5 bases clipped from V and 3 bases from J, the junction kept 3 bases outside the gene matches. The CDR3 sequence is 14 residues long. Germline V gives CDR1 SGHTA, CDR2 FQGTGA. The chain's CDR3 is CASSPGQGYNEQFF. For the CDR3, the DNA is TGTGCCAGCAGCCCAGGACAGGGCTACAATGAGCAGTTCTTC.

The DNA for the CDR3 is TGTGCCAGCAGCTTAACCCTCGACAGTTACAATGAGCAGTTCTTC. It is translated as CASSLTLDSYNEQFF. The gene calls are TRBV7-2 and TRBJ2-1, with D possibly being TRBD1 (5 bases). Germline V gene data show CDR1 as SGHTA and CDR2 as FQGNSA. With 2 bases removed from V and 4 bases from J, the gap between germline ends came to 12 bases. CDR3 length equals 15 residues.